This section outlines one TCR beta chain sequence together with its context. The data belong to a study of T cells after somatic rescue of genetic block. Germline values: CDR1 SGHRS, CDR2 YFSETQ. The CDR3 covers 16 residues. The J segment lost 9 bases and the V segment lost 1 base, leaving 5 bases of the junction unmatched. The table came from immunoSEQ multiplex PCR; TCRdb's copy has only in-frame clones and leaves some out. Of roughly 11,000 clones in the sample, about 81% were seen once. The receptor was isolated from a boy between 10 and 17 years old. The chain is built from TRBV5-1 and TRBJ2-1, with TRBD2 identical over 15 bases. The specimen was peripheral blood mononuclear cells (PBMCs). The CDR3 DNA reads TGCGCCAGCAGCTTGCGGACTAGCGGGGGGGCCTTTGAGCAGTTCTTC. Amino acids: CASSLRTSGGAFEQFF.